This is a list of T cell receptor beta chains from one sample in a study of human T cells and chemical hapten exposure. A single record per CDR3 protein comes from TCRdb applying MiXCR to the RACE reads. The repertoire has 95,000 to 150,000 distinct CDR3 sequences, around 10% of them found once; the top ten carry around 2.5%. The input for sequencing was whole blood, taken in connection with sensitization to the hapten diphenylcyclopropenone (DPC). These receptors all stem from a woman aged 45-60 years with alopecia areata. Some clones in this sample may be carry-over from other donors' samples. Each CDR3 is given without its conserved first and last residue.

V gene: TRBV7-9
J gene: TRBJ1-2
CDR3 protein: ASSGRTEPYGYT

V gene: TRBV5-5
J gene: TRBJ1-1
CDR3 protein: ASSWTVMNTEAF

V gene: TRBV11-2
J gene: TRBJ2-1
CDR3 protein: ASSLGTHNEQF

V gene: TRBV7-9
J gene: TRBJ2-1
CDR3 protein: ASSGLAGGILEF

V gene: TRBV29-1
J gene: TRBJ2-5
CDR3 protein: SVETSGIQETQY

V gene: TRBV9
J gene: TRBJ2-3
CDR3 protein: ASSTDGRPTRDTQY

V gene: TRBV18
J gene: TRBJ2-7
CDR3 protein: ASSPPSGQGDEQY

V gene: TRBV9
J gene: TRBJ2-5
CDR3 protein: ASSPGLAGGQETQY

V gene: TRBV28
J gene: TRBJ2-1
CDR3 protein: ASSRTGLSSYNEQF

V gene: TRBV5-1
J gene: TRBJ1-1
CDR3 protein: ASSLEAGRPEAF

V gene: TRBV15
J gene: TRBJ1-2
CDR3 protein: ATSREKAEFYGYT

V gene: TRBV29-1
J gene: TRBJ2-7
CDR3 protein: SVEEGFGHEQY

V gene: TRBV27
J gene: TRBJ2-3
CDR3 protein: ASSLSFPDTQY

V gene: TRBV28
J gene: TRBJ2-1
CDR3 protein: ASSPRTGGEQF

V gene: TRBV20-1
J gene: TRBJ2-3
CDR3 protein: SATTGETNTDTQY

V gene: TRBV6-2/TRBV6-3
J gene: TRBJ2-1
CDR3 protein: ASGQAPKEQF

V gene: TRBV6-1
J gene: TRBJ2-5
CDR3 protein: ASSELPGGQETQY

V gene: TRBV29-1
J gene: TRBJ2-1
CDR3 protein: SVAFAEQF

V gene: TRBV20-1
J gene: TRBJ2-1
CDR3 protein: SAPPRTGRSYNEQF

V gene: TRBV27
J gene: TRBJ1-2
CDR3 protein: ASSPLSGYDGYT

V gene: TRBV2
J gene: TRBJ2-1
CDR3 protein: ASAGLQRVGFNEQF

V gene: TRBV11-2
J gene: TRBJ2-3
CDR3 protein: ASSSLPGTRPTDTQY